The rows below give T cell receptor beta chains drawn from one sample of a study of early T cells in non-severe SARS-CoV-2 infection. In TCRdb, the 5' RACE reads were re-called with MiXCR into one record per CDR3 protein. The table includes about 80,000 distinct CDR3 sequences, 12% detected once. Specimen: whole blood. The origin of the receptors is an adult who was a healthcare worker with PCR-confirmed SARS-CoV-2 infection or an uninfected control (not recorded which). The CDR3 runs from the conserved cysteine through the conserved F or W.

v_call	cdr3_aa
TRBV18	CASSPLAGNNEQFF
TRBV5-4	CASSFIMAPGPHSLFF
TRBV18	CASSSRGGANLNEQFF
TRBV19	CASSTEGDEQYF
TRBV6-1	CASNRGLNNDEQYF
TRBV29-1	CSAGTGGNYGYTF
TRBV27	CASSFGGSGANVLTF
TRBV29-1	CSVEDPGRGSYEQYF
TRBV20-1	CSARDEERYGYTF
TRBV7-3	CASSFDGGTEAFF
TRBV25-1	CASSDQAGASPSYNEQFF
TRBV11-3	CASSPRQGASYEQYF
TRBV7-9	CASSSFVQGMNQPQHF
TRBV6-5	CASSLTWRGWDEQFF
TRBV5-1	CASSLGLAGGHEQFF
TRBV7-2	CASSPGSTHSPLHF
TRBV30	CACPPGGGGTEAFF
TRBV7-6	CASSPKGRGQFF
TRBV24-1	CATKGQRKFYEQYF
TRBV5-1	CASSRQQGVKETQYF
TRBV11-1	CASSLVQGAGELFF
TRBV29-1	CSVPPGEASTQYF